These T cell receptor beta chains were read from a single sample in a study of patients and donors after allogeneic stem cell transplantation. A single record per CDR3 protein comes from TCRdb applying MiXCR to the RT-PCR reads. The sample records about a million distinct CDR3 sequences, about a sixth being singletons. Material: blood, either unsorted or a sorted T cell fraction (not recorded which). The receptors here all came from a human donor who was either an allogeneic HSCT recipient or a stem cell or donor lymphocyte infusion donor (not recorded which). It is not recorded whose cells these are; they may come from a transplant donor. Both conserved end residues are part of each CDR3. Fields, in order: V gene, clone size, J gene, D gene, CDR3 protein, CDR3 DNA. The D gene is left open where the match is weak. Part of the rows lack a size; the others show once, few, many or a class for expanded clones.

TRBV21-1	.	TRBJ2-6	.	CPQQPTGSGANVLTF	TGCCCACAGCAGCCAACCGGCTCTGGGGCCAACGTCCTGACTTTC
TRBV10-3	.	TRBJ1-1	.	CATRNRTDEAFF	TGTGCCACTAGAAACCGGACGGATGAAGCTTTCTTT
TRBV12-3/TRBV12-4	many	TRBJ2-4	.	CASSDSTEGSKNIQYF	TGTGCCAGCAGTGACTCTACAGAGGGTTCCAAAAACATTCAGTACTTC
TRBV2	.	TRBJ2-7	TRBD1	CASSGPTGVGEQYF	TGTGCCAGCAGTGGCCCCACAGGGGTAGGCGAGCAGTACTTC
TRBV4-1	few	TRBJ2-1	.	CASSQDDLEQFF	TGCGCCAGCAGCCAAGATGATCTTGAGCAGTTCTTC
TRBV9	.	TRBJ1-1	.	CASTRPGDTEAFF	TGTGCCAGCACGCGGCCCGGGGACACTGAAGCTTTCTTT
TRBV7-3	many	TRBJ2-7	TRBD2	CASSPYAGAYEQYF	TGTGCCAGCAGCCCCTATGCGGGGGCCTACGAGCAGTACTTC
TRBV27	.	TRBJ2-7	.	CASSFQAEYEQYF	TGTGCCAGCAGTTTCCAGGCGGAATACGAGCAGTACTTC
TRBV27	.	TRBJ2-3	TRBD1	CASSSVTGVTDTQYF	TGTGCCAGCAGTTCCGTGACAGGGGTCACAGATACGCAGTATTTT
TRBV5-1	.	TRBJ2-1	TRBD2	CASSLTSGRGGNEQFF	TGCGCCAGCAGCTTGACGAGCGGGAGAGGGGGAAATGAGCAGTTCTTC
TRBV29-1	few	TRBJ2-7	TRBD2	CSVAGTSDDFYEQYF	TGCAGCGTTGCCGGGACTAGTGACGATTTCTACGAGCAGTACTTC
TRBV5-1	few	TRBJ2-1	.	CASSGRDNNEQFF	TGCGCCAGCAGCGGCCGGGATAACAATGAGCAGTTCTTC
TRBV2	.	TRBJ2-3	TRBD2	CASSEGTSGRANPDTQYF	TGTGCCAGCAGTGAAGGAACTAGCGGGAGGGCCAACCCAGATACGCAGTATTTT
TRBV7-8	.	TRBJ2-1	TRBD2	CASSPTSERSYNEQFF	TGTGCCAGCAGCCCAACTAGCGAAAGGTCCTACAATGAGCAGTTCTTC
TRBV4-2	.	TRBJ2-1	.	CASSQDQLSTYNEQFF	TGTGCCAGCAGCCAAGATCAGTTGAGCACCTACAATGAGCAGTTCTTC
TRBV7-9	.	TRBJ2-7	TRBD2	CASSSSGYYEQYF	TGTGCCAGCAGCTCTAGCGGCTACTACGAGCAGTACTTC